This TCR beta chain was sequenced in a study of T cells in Graves' hyperthyroidism and ophthalmopathy. This CDR3 contains 15 residues. Germline V lookup: CDR1 SQVTM, CDR2 ANQGSEA. Trimming took 1 base from V and 6 from J; bases not matched to a gene: 11. There are a few counts of this clonotype. The source material, RNA transcripts, was used to amplify TCR beta CDR3 regions. During a first-round RT-PCR of the TCR CDR3, the HTBI primer set was used. In TCRdb, the multiplex PCR reads were re-called with MiXCR into one record per CDR3 protein. The sample contains just under 750,000 distinct CDR3 sequences, under 45% of which appear only once. It was less than 13 ml of fresh peripheral blood that supplied the PBMCs.

The receptor's source is a woman between 40 and 50 years old with Graves' hyperthyroidism. The sample was blood. J is TRBJ1-2 and V is TRBV29-1; 7 bases are a match to TRBD1. The CDR3 is CSVEGGDRELNGYTF. DNA for the CDR3: TGCAGCGTTGAAGGGGGGGACAGAGAACTAAATGGCTACACCTTC.